The sequence of this T cell receptor beta chain was determined in a study of blood T cell repertoires in COVID-19. Study summary: Samples taken during acute and convalescent COVID-19 were collected in the United States, Italy and Spain.

Per the original methods: Reference gene primer amplification gave estimated nucleated cell counts. TCRdb's copy holds only in-frame clones and misses some; the assay was immunoSEQ multiplex PCR. V, J and clone size are those of that table, while D and trimming were read from the DNA. The table has about 49,000 clones, around 85% seen once; the top ten hold approximately 14%. This clone was counted between two and nine times. V was clipped by 5 bases and J by 4 bases, with 10 bases between them. Germline loops: CDR1 SGHKS, CDR2 YYEKEE (reference sequence). The CDR3 runs 12 residues. This TCR was sampled from a human donor in a cohort sampled during active COVID-19. The chain is built from TRBV5-5 and TRBJ2-7, with D tentatively TRBD1 (5 bases). Sequencing input: peripheral blood. This chain's CDR3 is CASSTSGYEQYF. CDR3 nucleotide sequence: TGTGCCAGCAGTACTTCAGGGTACGAGCAGTACTTC.